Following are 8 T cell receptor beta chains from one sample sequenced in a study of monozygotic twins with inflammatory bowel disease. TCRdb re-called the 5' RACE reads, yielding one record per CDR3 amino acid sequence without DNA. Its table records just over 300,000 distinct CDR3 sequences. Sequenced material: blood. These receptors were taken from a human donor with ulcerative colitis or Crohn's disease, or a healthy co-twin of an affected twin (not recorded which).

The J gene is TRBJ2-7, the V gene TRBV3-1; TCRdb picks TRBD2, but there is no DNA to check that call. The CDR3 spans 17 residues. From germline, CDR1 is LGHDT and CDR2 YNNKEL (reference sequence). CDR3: CASSRRPGGYVTYEQYF.

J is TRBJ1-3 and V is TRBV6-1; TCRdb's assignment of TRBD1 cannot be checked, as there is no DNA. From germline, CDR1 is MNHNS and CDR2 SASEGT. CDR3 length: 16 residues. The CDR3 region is CASSPQGAKVGSTIYF.

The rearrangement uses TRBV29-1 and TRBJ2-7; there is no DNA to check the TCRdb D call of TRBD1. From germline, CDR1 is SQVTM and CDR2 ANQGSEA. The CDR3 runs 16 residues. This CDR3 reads CSVIKPGTDIRGEQYF.

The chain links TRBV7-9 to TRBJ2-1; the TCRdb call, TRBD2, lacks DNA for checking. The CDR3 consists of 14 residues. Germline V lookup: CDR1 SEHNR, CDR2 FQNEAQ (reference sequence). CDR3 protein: CASNLRGLWNEQFF.

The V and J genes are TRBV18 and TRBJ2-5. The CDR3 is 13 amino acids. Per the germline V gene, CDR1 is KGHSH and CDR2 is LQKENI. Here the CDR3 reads CASSPPLEETQYF.

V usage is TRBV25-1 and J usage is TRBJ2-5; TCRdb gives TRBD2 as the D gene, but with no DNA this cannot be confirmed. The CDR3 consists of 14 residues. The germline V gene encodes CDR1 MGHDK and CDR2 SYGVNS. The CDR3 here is CASTASGGAKTQYF.

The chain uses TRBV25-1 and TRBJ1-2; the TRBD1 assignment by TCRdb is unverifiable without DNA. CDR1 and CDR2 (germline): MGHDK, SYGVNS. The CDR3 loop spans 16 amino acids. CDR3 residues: CASSESTQAVNYGYTF.

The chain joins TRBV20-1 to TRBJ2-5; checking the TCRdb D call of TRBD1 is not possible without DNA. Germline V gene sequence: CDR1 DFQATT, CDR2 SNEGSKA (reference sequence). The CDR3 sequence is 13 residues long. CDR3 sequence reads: CSAHRVGGETQYF.